This entry lists 16 T cell receptor beta chains sequenced from one sample in a study of Ad26.COV2.S vaccination and SARS-CoV-2 variants. TCRdb keeps only in-frame clones here, not all; method: immunoSEQ multiplex PCR. This table holds roughly 420,000 clones, around 87% found once. Treatment defined: 15 to 20 received Ad26.COV2.S at low or high dose, single or two shots; about 5 received placebo; per-sample allocation not given. Each sample was drawn 63 days after the first injection (of vaccine or placebo). This sample comprised peripheral blood, obtained in a trial of Ad26.COV2.S vaccine versus placebo. The receptors come from a person between 18 and 65 years old who received the Ad26.COV2.S COVID-19 vaccine or a placebo.

This chain connects TRBV5-1 to TRBJ2-3; D might be TRBD1 (6 bases). Trimming took 0 bases from V and 2 from J, leaving 10 bases between them. The CDR3 extends over 15 amino acids. In germline, CDR1 is SGHRS, CDR2 YFSETQ. The CDR3 loop is CASSLEDRPTDTQYF. The CDR3, as DNA: TGCGCCAGCAGCTTGGAGGACAGACCCACAGATACGCAGTATTTT.

This chain connects TRBV19 to TRBJ2-7; 7 positions agree with TRBD2. V gave up 7 bases and J gave up 10 bases; unmatched junction bases: 10. The CDR3 length is 12 residues. Germline V gene data show CDR1 as LNHDA and CDR2 as SQIVND (reference sequence). CDR3: CASKEGEGSQYF. The CDR3 DNA sequence: TGTGCCAGTAAGGAAGGGGAGGGCTCACAGTACTTC. The full variable domain, rest sourced from reference TRBV19 and TRBJ2-7, is DGGITQSPKYLFRKEGQNVTLSCEQNLNHDAMYWYRQDPGQGLRLIYYSQIVNDFQKGDIAEGYSVSREKKESFPLTVTSAQKNPTAFYLCASKEGEGSQYFGPGTRLTVT.

V gene TRBV27 combines with J gene TRBJ2-7, with 9 nucleotides matching TRBD1. Trimming at V came to 4 bases and at J to 0 bases, leaving 4 bases not matched to a gene. The CDR3 runs 15 residues. Germline V gene sequence: CDR1 MNHEY, CDR2 SMNVEV (reference sequence). For the CDR3, the DNA is TGTGCCAGCAGTTGGACAGGGGAGAGCTCCTACGAGCAGTACTTC. Translated, it gives CASSWTGESSYEQYF.

This chain connects TRBV2 to TRBJ1-1, with D uncertain. Germline V gives CDR1 SNHLY, CDR2 FYNNEI. The CDR3 is made up of 11 amino acids. Trimming cost V 7 bases and J 3 bases, with 6 bases left between them. In DNA form, the CDR3 reads TGTGCCAGCAAAAGGGACACTGAAGCTTTCTTT. Translated: CASKRDTEAFF.

V is TRBV18 and J is TRBJ1-5, with D perhaps TRBD1 (5 bases). The CDR3 has 16 residues. The V end lost 6 bases, the J end lost 1 base, and 16 bases lay between the germline ends. CDR1 is KGHSH and CDR2 is LQKENI in the germline V gene. The CDR3 DNA reads as TGTGCCAGCTCCCCCGTTAGGGGAAGGAGCAATCAGCCCCAGCATTTT. Amino acid sequence: CASSPVRGRSNQPQHF.

The genes are TRBV21-1 and TRBJ1-3; the D call of TRBD1 is as the table states it, not checked on the DNA. TRBV21-1 is classified as a pseudogene. CDR3 size: 16 residues. The CDR3 is CASSKPWGPGGNTIYF. The CDR3 coding sequence is TGTGCCAGCAGCAAACCTTGGGGCCCGGGTGGAAACACCATATATTTT.

This sequence joins TRBV4-1 and TRBJ1-2, with 8 bases aligning to TRBD1. J was trimmed by 3 bases and V by 3 bases; bases with no gene match: 6. CDR1 MGHRA and CDR2 YSYEKL come from the germline V gene. This CDR3 contains 15 residues. The CDR3 loop is CASSQPPTGDYGYTF. The CDR3 DNA reads TGCGCCAGCAGCCAGCCTCCGACAGGGGACTATGGCTACACCTTC.

The rearrangement joins TRBV6-5 to TRBJ1-1, with D unresolved. The V end lost 6 bases, the J end lost 7 bases, and 9 bases lay between the germline ends. The germline V gene has CDR1 MNHEY and CDR2 SVGAGI. This CDR3 comprises 11 residues. The CDR3 is CASSTGFEAFF. In nucleotides, the CDR3 is TGTGCCAGCAGCACCGGATTTGAAGCTTTCTTT.

The chain employs TRBV6-2 or TRBV6-3 and TRBJ2-7; weak D call: TRBD1 (5 bases). The germline V and J ends were trimmed by 4 bases and 7 bases, with 11 bases remaining between them. CDR3 length: 12 residues. From germline, CDR1 is MNHEY and CDR2 SVGEGT. For the CDR3, the DNA is TGTGCCAGCAGTTTGGGGCGTCGGGAGCAGTACTTC. This gives the protein CASSLGRREQYF.

V is TRBV28 and J is TRBJ2-1; possible D gene TRBD1, 5 bases. The germline V gene has CDR1 MDHEN and CDR2 SYDVKM. The CDR3 is 15 amino acids. V was clipped by 4 bases and J by 4 bases, with 14 bases between them. The CDR3 DNA reads as TGTGCCAGCAGTTCGACAGTCCCAACGTACAATGAGCAGTTCTTC. It yields the protein CASSSTVPTYNEQFF.

The genes are TRBV7-9 and TRBJ2-2; D is undetermined. Trimming took 3 bases from V and 0 from J, leaving 14 bases between them. The CDR3 contains 17 residues. Germline loops: CDR1 SEHNR, CDR2 FQNEAQ (reference sequence). The DNA for the CDR3 is TGTGCCAGCAGCTTTAATTTTTGGGATACGAACACCGGGGAGCTGTTTTTT. This sequence encodes CASSFNFWDTNTGELFF.

The chain recombines TRBV5-4 with TRBJ1-6; possible D gene TRBD1, 5 bases. CDR3 length equals 16 residues. Per the germline V gene, CDR1 is SGHNT and CDR2 is YYREEE (reference sequence). Trimming removed 3 bases at V and 7 bases at J, with 17 bases between. The CDR3 DNA reads TGTGCCAGCAGCTGGGACCCCGACTTAACAAATTCACCCCTCCACTTT. It encodes CASSWDPDLTNSPLHF.

This clone was detected only once. The chain links TRBV28 to TRBJ2-7; D might be TRBD1 or TRBD2, each matching 5 bases. CDR3 length: 14 residues. Trimming took off 4 bases at V and 3 bases at J, with 13 bases between the two ends. Per the germline V gene, CDR1 is MDHEN and CDR2 is SYDVKM. For the CDR3, the DNA is TGTGCCAGCAGTTCCTCTGGGGGAGACTACGAGCAGTACTTC. It is translated as CASSSSGGDYEQYF.

As regards this clone: A single base separates this from a much larger clone, so it may be a read error. The V and J genes are TRBV11-3 and TRBJ2-5; D gene unclear. The CDR3 length is 13 residues. CDR1 is SGHNT and CDR2 is YENEEA in the germline V gene. With 2 bases removed from V and 4 bases from J, the gap between germline ends came to 8 bases. The CDR3 nucleotides are TGTGCCAGCAGCTTAAACCCAGGAGAGACCCAGTACTTC. Translation: CASSLNPGETQYF.

This clone was found once. This chain joins TRBV5-8 and TRBJ2-7; TRBD1 matches 10 bases. The germline V gene encodes CDR1 SGHTS and CDR2 YDEGEE. J lost 4 bases, V lost 4 bases, and 8 bases had no gene match. CDR3 length: 15 amino acids. This CDR3 reads CASSLLPGQGYEQYF. DNA of the CDR3: TGTGCCAGCAGCCTATTACCGGGACAGGGGTACGAGCAGTACTTC.

This chain joins TRBV18 and TRBJ1-2, with TRBD1 matching over 7 bases. V was pared by 6 bases and J by 1 base, with 5 bases of the junction left unmatched. This CDR3 region has 14 residues. Germline CDR1 reads KGHSH; CDR2 reads LQKENI. The CDR3 sequence is CASSPQGDNYGYTF. The CDR3 DNA reads TGTGCCAGCTCCCCCCAGGGGGATAACTATGGCTACACCTTC.